A single sample gave rise to the 16 T cell receptor beta chains below, sequenced in a study of T cells in Graves' hyperthyroidism and ophthalmopathy. RNA transcripts were the template for amplifying TCR beta CDR3 regions. TCR CDR3 regions were first amplified by RT-PCR with HTBI primers. TCRdb redid the calling of the multiplex PCR reads with MiXCR, one entry per CDR3 protein. The table records roughly 500,000 distinct CDR3 sequences, 35% to 50% of them present only once. Sequenced: peripheral blood or thyroid tissue (not recorded which). These TCRs come from an adult woman with Graves' disease, either hyperthyroidism or ophthalmopathy (not recorded which).

This rearrangement joins TRBV20-1 to TRBJ1-5; no reliable D call. Germline CDR1 DFQATT, CDR2 SNEGSKA (reference sequence). CDR3 length: 13 amino acids. Trimming removed 5 bases from V and 0 bases from J, with 8 bases in between. CDR3 amino acids: CSALDFSNQPQHF. CDR3 DNA sequence: TGCAGTGCTCTCGACTTTAGCAATCAGCCCCAGCATTTT.

The chain couples TRBV19 to TRBJ1-1; D gene ambiguous. V was trimmed by 0 bases and J by 10 bases, leaving 15 bases between them. The CDR3 sequence is 14 residues long. The germline gives CDR1 LNHDA, CDR2 SQIVND (reference sequence). CDR3 in DNA: TGTGCCAGTAGTATAGATACAACGGCTTCTAGAGCTTTCTTT. It yields the protein CASSIDTTASRAFF.

This clonotype was counted only a few times. The chain uses TRBV20-1 and TRBJ2-2, with D possibly TRBD1 on 5 matching bases. Trimming pared 3 bases from V and 1 base from J, leaving 18 bases between. The V gene's germline CDR1 is DFQATT and CDR2 SNEGSKA (reference sequence). CDR3 size: 17 residues. The CDR3 is CSASLPMGRENTGELFF. The CDR3 DNA follows: TGCAGTGCTAGCCTACCTATGGGGCGAGAGAACACCGGGGAGCTGTTTTTT.

The chain is built from TRBV24-1 and TRBJ2-7; maybe TRBD1 (5 bases). The germline V and J ends were trimmed by 10 bases and 1 base, with 25 bases remaining between them. Germline CDR1 is KGHDR and CDR2 is SFDVKD. There are 17 residues in the CDR3. CDR3 region: CATTKCSGQYSSYEQYF. The CDR3 coding sequence is TGTGCCACTACCAAGTGCTCCGGACAATATAGTTCCTACGAGCAGTACTTC.

Written as DNA, the CDR3 is TGCGCCAGCAGCCAAGTTGCCCAGGGAGACGTCTCCTACGAGCAGTACTTC. It encodes CASSQVAQGDVSYEQYF. The chain couples TRBV4-3 to TRBJ2-7, with D perhaps being TRBD1 or TRBD2 (5 bases each). This CDR3 contains 17 residues. CDR1 and CDR2 (germline): LGHNA, YSLEER. V gave up 1 base and J gave up 0 bases, with 16 bases separating them.

This rearrangement joins TRBV29-1 to TRBJ1-5, with 7 positions matching TRBD1. V was pared by 4 bases and J by 2 bases, with 11 bases of the junction left unmatched. The CDR3 consists of 16 residues. The germline CDR1 and CDR2 sequences are SQVTM and ANQGSEA. The CDR3 sequence: CSVVLQGPRGNQPQHF. DNA for the CDR3: TGCAGCGTTGTTCTACAGGGGCCGAGGGGCAATCAGCCCCAGCATTTT.

This clonotype was seen a few times. V and J are TRBV29-1 and TRBJ2-2; D gene unclear. The CDR3 consists of 11 residues. Per the germline V gene, CDR1 is SQVTM and CDR2 is ANQGSEA. V lost 3 bases and J 13 bases, leaving 12 bases between the germline ends. In DNA, the CDR3 is TGCAGCGTTGAGTCCGGGTACGGGCTGTTTTTT. Translated, it gives CSVESGYGLFF.

About this clonotype: Lacking the conserved final phenylalanine or tryptophan, this CDR3 likely reflects a read error. It is unclear where the CDR3 begins or ends on the DNA, so no DNA is shown, and the CDR3 is as TCRdb lists it. CDR3 in amino acids: CASSYGLQGS. This rearrangement joins TRBV6-5 to TRBJ1-1; no DNA check was done on the table's D call, TRBD1. Inclusive of both ends, the CDR3 amounts to 10 amino acids. Germline lookup yields CDR1 MNHEY and CDR2 SVGAGI.

This clonotype has ten or more counts. The genes are TRBV6-2 or TRBV6-3 and TRBJ2-7; D is perhaps TRBD1 or TRBD2 (5 bases each). The V end lost 6 bases, the J end lost 10 bases, and 10 bases lay between the germline ends. The CDR3 runs 10 residues. Germline V gene data show CDR1 as MNHEY and CDR2 as SVGEGT. Here the CDR3 reads CASRGTSQYF. The CDR3 DNA reads as TGTGCCAGCAGGGGGACGTCCCAGTACTTC.

This chain links TRBV20-1 with TRBJ2-7; no firm D call. This CDR3 has 10 amino acids. Trimming took off 5 bases at V and 5 bases at J, with 7 bases between the two ends. Germline-derived CDR1 and CDR2 are DFQATT and SNEGSKA (reference sequence). The CDR3 DNA follows: TGCAGTGCTTGGAACAACGAGCAGTACTTC. This encodes CSAWNNEQYF.

The chain recombines TRBV7-2 with TRBJ2-6, with unresolved D. This CDR3 contains 14 residues. V lost 5 bases and J lost 3, with 8 bases in between. The V gene's germline CDR1 is SGHTA and CDR2 FQGNSA. CDR3 in amino acids: CASSPKGGANVLTF. CDR3 bases: TGTGCCAGCAGCCCTAAAGGTGGGGCCAACGTCCTGACTTTC.

This clonotype was seen many times. The chain employs TRBV11-1 and TRBJ2-5; tentatively, D is TRBD1 (5 bases). V was trimmed by 8 bases and J by 3 bases, leaving 19 bases between them. Per the germline V gene, CDR1 is SGHAT and CDR2 is FQDESV (reference sequence). The CDR3 sequence is 15 residues long. In nucleotides, the CDR3 is TGTGCCAGCTGCGCGTCTTGGGGCAGGGAAGAGACCCAGTACTTC. Its translation: CASCASWGREETQYF.

This clonotype has more than one count but fewer than ten. The chain carries TRBV14 and TRBJ1-4, with a weak D call TRBD1 (6 bases). Germline CDR1 is SGHDN and CDR2 is FVKESK. This CDR3 region has 21 residues. Trimming removed 4 bases at V and 0 bases at J, with 27 bases between. In DNA, the CDR3 is TGTGCCAGCAGCCGAGCCGACAGGCCGAGCGGACCCCTCACAACTAATGAAAAACTGTTTTTT. It translates to CASSRADRPSGPLTTNEKLFF.

With regard to this clonotype: The CDR3 does not end in the conserved phenylalanine or tryptophan, so this is likely a read error. The limits of the CDR3 on the DNA are not certain, so only TCRdb's listed CDR3 is given. The chain carries TRBV20-1 and TRBJ1-3; TRBD1, the table's D call, lacks a check against the DNA. Per the germline V gene, CDR1 is DFQATT and CDR2 is SNEGSKA (reference sequence). A total of 9 residues make up the CDR3, ends included. The CDR3 sequence is CSARRGAAT.

This clonotype occurred many times. V usage is TRBV29-1 and J usage is TRBJ2-3; D gene ambiguous. Per the germline V gene, CDR1 is SQVTM and CDR2 is ANQGSEA. The CDR3 totals 10 residues. V was pared by 3 bases and J by 5 bases, with 3 bases between. The CDR3 nucleotides read TGCAGCGTTGAGGTAGATACGCAGTATTTT. Its protein is CSVEVDTQYF.

In the case of this clonotype: With a much larger clone just one base away, this may be a read error. The rearrangement joins TRBV19 to TRBJ1-1, with TRBD1 identical over 9 bases. This CDR3 contains 17 residues. Germline CDR1 reads LNHDA; CDR2 reads SQIVND (reference sequence). CDR3: CAGSKGRTGARSGEAFF. The CDR3, as DNA: TGTGCCGGTAGTAAGGGGAGGACAGGGGCCCGGAGTGGTGAAGCTTTCTTT.